The 5 T cell receptor beta chains below all came from one sample that was sequenced in a study of blood T cells in healthy people across ages. A sample-barcoded 5' primer and a J-beta primer mix were used in a second PCR of roughly 7 to 11 cycles. TCRdb reprocessed the 5' RACE reads with MiXCR, giving one entry per CDR3 protein. The top ten clones hold 25% to 30% of a sample with roughly 860,000 distinct CDR3 sequences, 62% of them seen once. Sample: blood. These receptors all stem from a man younger than 45 in good health.

The genes are TRBV20-1 and TRBJ2-5, with a weak D call TRBD1 (7 bases). Trimming removed 5 bases at V and 4 bases at J, with 11 bases between. The CDR3 contains 12 residues. Germline values: CDR1 DFQATT, CDR2 SNEGSKA (reference sequence). The CDR3 protein is CSAQGGGETQYF. CDR3 nucleotide sequence: TGCAGTGCTCAGGGGGGAGGAGAGACCCAGTACTTC.

The chain combines TRBV10-3 with TRBJ2-3, with TRBD2 matching 9 bases. Trimming cost V 4 bases and J 3 bases; bases outside gene matches: 5. Germline CDR1 ENHRY, CDR2 SYGVKD. The CDR3 is made up of 15 amino acids. The CDR3 loop is CAISVGLAETDTQYF. CDR3 bases: TGTGCCATCAGTGTGGGACTAGCAGAGACAGATACGCAGTATTTT.

V and J are TRBV27 and TRBJ2-7; TRBD2 aligns across 12 bases. CDR3 length: 14 residues. J lost 7 bases, V lost 1 base, and 2 bases had no gene match. Germline assignment: CDR1 MNHEY and CDR2 SMNVEV (reference sequence). Written as DNA, the CDR3 is TGTGCCAGCAGTTTATGGACTAGCGGGGTAGAGCAGTACTTC. This gives the protein CASSLWTSGVEQYF.

V is TRBV28 and J is TRBJ2-7; 8 positions agree with TRBD1. Germline CDR1 and CDR2: MDHEN and SYDVKM. This CDR3 spans 15 amino acids. Trimming removed 6 bases from V and 0 bases from J; junction bases left unmatched: 7. The CDR3 sequence: CASSRIGQGSYEQYF. The CDR3 nucleotides read TGTGCCAGCAGCCGGATTGGACAGGGCTCCTACGAGCAGTACTTC.

J is TRBJ2-5 and V is TRBV10-3; 8 positions match TRBD1. Per the germline V gene, CDR1 is ENHRY and CDR2 is SYGVKD. CDR3 length: 16 amino acids. V shed 6 bases and J 3 bases; nucleotides not matched to a gene: 12. CDR3 amino acids: CAISGTSHRGKETQYF. In DNA, the CDR3 is TGTGCCATCAGCGGAACATCTCACAGGGGGAAAGAGACCCAGTACTTC.